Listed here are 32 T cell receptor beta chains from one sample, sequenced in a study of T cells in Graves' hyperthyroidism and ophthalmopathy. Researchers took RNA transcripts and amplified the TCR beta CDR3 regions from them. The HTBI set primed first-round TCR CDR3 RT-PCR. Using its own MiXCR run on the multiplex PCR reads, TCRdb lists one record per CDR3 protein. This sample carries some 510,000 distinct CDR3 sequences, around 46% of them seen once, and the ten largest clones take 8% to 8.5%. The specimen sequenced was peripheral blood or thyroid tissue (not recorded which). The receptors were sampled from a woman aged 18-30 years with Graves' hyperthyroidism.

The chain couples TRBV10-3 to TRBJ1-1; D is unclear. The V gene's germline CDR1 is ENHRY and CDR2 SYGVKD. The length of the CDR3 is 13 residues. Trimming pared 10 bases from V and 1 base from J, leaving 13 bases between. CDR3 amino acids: CASTLVGNTEAFF. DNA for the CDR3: TGTGCCAGCACCCTGGTGGGGAACACTGAAGCTTTCTTT.

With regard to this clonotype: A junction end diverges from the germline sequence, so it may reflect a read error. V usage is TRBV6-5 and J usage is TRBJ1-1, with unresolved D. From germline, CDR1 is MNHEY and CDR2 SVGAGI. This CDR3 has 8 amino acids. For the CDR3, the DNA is TGTGCCATCAGTTACCCCTACTTC. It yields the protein CAISYPYF.

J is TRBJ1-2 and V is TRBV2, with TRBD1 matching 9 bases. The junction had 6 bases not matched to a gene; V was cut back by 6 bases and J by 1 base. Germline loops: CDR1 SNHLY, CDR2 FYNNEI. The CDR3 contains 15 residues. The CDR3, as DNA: TGTGCCAGCAGCCAACAGGGGGCCGGTAACTATGGCTACACCTTC. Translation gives CASSQQGAGNYGYTF.

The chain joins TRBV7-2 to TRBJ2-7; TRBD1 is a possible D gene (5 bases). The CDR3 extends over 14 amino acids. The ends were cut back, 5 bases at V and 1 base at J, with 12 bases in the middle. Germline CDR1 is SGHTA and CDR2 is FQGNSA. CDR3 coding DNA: TGTGCCAGCAGCCCTTGGACAAGATCCTACGAGCAGTACTTC. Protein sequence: CASSPWTRSYEQYF.

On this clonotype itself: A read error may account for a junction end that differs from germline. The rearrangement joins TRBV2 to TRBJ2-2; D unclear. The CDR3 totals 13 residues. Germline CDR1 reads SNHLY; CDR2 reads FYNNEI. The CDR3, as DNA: TGTGCCATCAGTTCGTCGACGCCCGGGGAGCTGTTTTTT. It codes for CAISSSTPGELFF. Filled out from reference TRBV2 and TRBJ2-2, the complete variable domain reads EPEVTQTPSHQVTQMGQEVILRCVPISNHLYFYWYRQILGQKVEFLVSFYNNEISEKSEIFDDQFSVERPDGSNFTLKIRSTKLEDSAMYFCAISSSTPGELFFGEGSRLTVL.

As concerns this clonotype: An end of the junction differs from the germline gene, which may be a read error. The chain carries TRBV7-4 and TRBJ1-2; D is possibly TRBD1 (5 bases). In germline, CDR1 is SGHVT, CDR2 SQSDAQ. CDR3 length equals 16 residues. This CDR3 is CASSQDRRGSNYGYTF. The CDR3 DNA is TGCGCCAGCAGCCAAGATAGGAGGGGCTCCAACTATGGCTACACCTTC.

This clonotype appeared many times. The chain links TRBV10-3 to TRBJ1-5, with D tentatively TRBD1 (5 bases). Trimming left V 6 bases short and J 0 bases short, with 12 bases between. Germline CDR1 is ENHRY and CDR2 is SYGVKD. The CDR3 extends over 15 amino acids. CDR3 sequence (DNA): TGTGCCATCAGCCCGGGACTGTATAGCAATCAGCCCCAGCATTTT. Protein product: CAISPGLYSNQPQHF.

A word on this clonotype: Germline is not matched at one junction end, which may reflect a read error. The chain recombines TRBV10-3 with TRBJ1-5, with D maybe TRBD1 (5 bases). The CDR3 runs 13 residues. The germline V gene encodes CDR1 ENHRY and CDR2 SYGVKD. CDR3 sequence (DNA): TGTGCCAGCAGTTACTTGGGGACTCAGCCCCAGCATTTT. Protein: CASSYLGTQPQHF.

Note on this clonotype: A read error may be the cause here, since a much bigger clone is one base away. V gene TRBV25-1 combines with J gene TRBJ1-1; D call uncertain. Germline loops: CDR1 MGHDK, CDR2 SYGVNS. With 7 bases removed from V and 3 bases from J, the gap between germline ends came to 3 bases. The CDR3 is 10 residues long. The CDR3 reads CASMYTEAFF. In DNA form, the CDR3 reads TGTGCCAGCATGTACACTGAAGCTTTCTTT.

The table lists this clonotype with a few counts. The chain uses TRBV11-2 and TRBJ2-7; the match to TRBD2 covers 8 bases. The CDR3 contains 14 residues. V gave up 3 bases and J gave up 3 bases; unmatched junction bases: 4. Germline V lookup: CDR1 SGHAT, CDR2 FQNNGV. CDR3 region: CASSLGGRNYEQYF. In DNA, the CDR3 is TGTGCCAGCAGCTTGGGCGGGAGGAACTACGAGCAGTACTTC.

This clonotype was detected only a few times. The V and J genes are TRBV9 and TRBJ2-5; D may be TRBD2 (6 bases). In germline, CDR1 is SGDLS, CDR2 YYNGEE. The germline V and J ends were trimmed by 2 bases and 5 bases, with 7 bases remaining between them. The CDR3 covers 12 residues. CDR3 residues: CASSVRGETQYF. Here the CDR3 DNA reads TGTGCCAGCAGCGTCCGGGGGGAGACCCAGTACTTC.

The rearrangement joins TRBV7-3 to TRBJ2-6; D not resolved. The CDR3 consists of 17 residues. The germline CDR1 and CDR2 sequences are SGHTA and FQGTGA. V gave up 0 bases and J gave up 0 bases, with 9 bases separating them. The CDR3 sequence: CASSLTDRLSGANVLTF. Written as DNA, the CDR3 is TGTGCCAGCAGCTTAACGGACCGCCTCTCTGGGGCCAACGTCCTGACTTTC.

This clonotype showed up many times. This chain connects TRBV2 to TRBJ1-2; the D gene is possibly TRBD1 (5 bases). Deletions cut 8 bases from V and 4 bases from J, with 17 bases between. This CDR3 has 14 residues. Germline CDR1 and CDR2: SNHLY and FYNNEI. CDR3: CASSPREGLYGYTF. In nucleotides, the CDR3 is TGTGCCAGCTCCCCCCGCGAGGGACTCTATGGCTACACCTTC. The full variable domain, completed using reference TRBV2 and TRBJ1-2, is EPEVTQTPSHQVTQMGQEVILRCVPISNHLYFYWYRQILGQKVEFLVSFYNNEISEKSEIFDDQFSVERPDGSNFTLKIRSTKLEDSAMYFCASSPREGLYGYTFGSGTRLTVV.

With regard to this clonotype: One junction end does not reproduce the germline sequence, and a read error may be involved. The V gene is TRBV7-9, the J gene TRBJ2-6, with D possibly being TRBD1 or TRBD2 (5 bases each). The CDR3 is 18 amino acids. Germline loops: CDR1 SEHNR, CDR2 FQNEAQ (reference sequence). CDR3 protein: CASSQDGARDSGANVLTF. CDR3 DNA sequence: TGCGCCAGCAGCCAAGATGGGGCGAGGGATTCCGGGGCCAACGTCCTGACTTTC.

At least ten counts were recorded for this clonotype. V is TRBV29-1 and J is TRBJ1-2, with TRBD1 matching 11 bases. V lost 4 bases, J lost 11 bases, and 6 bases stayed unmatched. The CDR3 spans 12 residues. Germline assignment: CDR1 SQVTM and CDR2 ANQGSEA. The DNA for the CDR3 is TGCAGCGTTGGGGACAGGGGGGGCCGGTACACCTTC. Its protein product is CSVGDRGGRYTF. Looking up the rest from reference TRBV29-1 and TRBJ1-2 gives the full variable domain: SAVISQKPSRDICQRGTSLTIQCQVDSQVTMMFWYRQQPGQSLTLIATANQGSEATYESGFVIDKFPISRPNLTFSTLTVSNMSPEDSSIYLCSVGDRGGRYTFGSGTRLTVV.

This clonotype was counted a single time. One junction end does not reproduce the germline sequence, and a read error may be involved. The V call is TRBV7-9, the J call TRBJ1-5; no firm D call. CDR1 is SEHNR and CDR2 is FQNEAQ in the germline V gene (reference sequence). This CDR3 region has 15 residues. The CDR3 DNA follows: TGCGCCAGCAGCCAAGACTTTGGGGTACGGCGTCCCCAGCATTTT. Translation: CASSQDFGVRRPQHF. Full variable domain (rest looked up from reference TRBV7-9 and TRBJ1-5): DTGVSQNPRHKITKRGQNVTFRCDPISEHNRLYWYRQTLGQGPEFLTYFQNEAQLEKSRLLSDRFSAERPKGSFSTLEIQRTEQGDSAMYLCASSQDFGVRRPQHFGDGTRLSIL.

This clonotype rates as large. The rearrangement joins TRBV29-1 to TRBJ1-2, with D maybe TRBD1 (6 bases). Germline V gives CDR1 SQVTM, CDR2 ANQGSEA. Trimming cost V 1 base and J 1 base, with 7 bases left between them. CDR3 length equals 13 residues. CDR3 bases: TGCAGCGTTGAAGGGACAGATAACTATGGCTACACCTTC. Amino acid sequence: CSVEGTDNYGYTF.

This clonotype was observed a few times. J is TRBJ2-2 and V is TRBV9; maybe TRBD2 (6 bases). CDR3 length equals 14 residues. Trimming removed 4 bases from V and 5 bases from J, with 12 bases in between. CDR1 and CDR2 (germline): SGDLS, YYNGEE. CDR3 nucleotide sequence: TGTGCCAGCAGCCCGACTAGTAGTACCGGGGAGCTGTTTTTT. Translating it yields CASSPTSSTGELFF. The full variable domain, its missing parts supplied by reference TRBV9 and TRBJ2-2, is DSGVTQTPKHLITATGQRVTLRCSPRSGDLSVYWYQQSLDQGLQFLIQYYNGEERAKGNILERFSAQQFPDLHSELNLSSLELGDSALYFCASSPTSSTGELFFGEGSRLTVL.

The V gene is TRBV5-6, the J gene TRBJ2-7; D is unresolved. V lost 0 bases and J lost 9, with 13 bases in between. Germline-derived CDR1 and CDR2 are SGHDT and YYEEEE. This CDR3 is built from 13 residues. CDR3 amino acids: CASSLAGPLVQYF. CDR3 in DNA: TGTGCCAGCAGCTTGGCAGGTCCCCTGGTGCAGTACTTC.

The CDR3 region has the DNA TGTGCCAGCAGCTTTGGGTTGCAGGGCGGTCAGCCCCAGCATTTT. Its translation: CASSFGLQGGQPQHF. The V call is TRBV13, the J call TRBJ1-5; a possible D gene is TRBD1 (5 bases). From germline, CDR1 is PRHDT and CDR2 FYEKMQ (reference sequence). This CDR3 contains 15 residues. The germline V and J ends were trimmed by 3 bases and 6 bases, with 15 bases remaining between them.

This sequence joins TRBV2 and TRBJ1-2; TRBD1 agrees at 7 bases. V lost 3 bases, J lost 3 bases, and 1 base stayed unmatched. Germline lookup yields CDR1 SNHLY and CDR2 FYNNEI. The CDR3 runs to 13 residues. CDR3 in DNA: TGTGCCAGCAGTGAGGGACAGTACTATGGCTACACCTTC. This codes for CASSEGQYYGYTF.

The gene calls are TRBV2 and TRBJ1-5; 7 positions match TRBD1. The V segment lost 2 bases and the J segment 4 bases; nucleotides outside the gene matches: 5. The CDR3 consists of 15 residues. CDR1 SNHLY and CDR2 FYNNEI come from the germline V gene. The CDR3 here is CASSERDSGNQPQHF. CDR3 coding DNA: TGTGCCAGCAGTGAAAGGGACAGTGGGAATCAGCCCCAGCATTTT.

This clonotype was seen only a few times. CDR3 amino acids: CASSPRTGNTGELFF. For the CDR3, the DNA is TGTGCCAGCAGCCCTCGGACAGGGAACACCGGGGAGCTGTTTTTT. V usage is TRBV7-9 and J usage is TRBJ2-2, with 7 positions matching TRBD1. The CDR3 contains 15 residues. Germline CDR1 and CDR2: SEHNR and FQNEAQ (reference sequence). With V trimmed by 5 bases and J by 1 base, 4 bases remained unmatched.

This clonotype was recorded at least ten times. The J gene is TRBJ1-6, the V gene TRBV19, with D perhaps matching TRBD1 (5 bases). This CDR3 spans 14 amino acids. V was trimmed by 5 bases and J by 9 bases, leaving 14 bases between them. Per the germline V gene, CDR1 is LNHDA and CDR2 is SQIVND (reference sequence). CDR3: CASSYAKGSSPLHF. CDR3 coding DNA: TGTGCCAGTAGTTACGCCAAGGGGAGTTCACCCCTCCACTTT.

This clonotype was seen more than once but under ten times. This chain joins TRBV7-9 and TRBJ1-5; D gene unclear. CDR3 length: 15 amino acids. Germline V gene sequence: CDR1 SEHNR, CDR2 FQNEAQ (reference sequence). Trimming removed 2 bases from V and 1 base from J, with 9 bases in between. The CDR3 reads CASSLSRASNQPQHF. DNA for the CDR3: TGTGCCAGCAGCTTATCGCGGGCAAGCAATCAGCCCCAGCATTTT.

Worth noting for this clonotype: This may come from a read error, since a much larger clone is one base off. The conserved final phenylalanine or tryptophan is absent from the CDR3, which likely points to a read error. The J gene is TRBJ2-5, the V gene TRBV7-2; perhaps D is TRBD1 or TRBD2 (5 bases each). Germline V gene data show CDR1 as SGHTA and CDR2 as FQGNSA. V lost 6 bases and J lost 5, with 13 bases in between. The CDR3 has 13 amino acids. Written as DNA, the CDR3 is TGTGCCAGCAGGGGACCGACTTCGGAGACCCAGTACCTC. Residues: CASRGPTSETQYL.

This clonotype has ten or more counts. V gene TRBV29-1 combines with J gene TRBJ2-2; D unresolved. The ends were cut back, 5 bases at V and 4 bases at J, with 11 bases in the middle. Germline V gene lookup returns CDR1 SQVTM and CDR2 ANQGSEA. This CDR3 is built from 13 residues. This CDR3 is CSVQGMGTGELFF. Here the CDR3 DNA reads TGCAGCGTTCAAGGGATGGGCACCGGGGAGCTGTTTTTT.

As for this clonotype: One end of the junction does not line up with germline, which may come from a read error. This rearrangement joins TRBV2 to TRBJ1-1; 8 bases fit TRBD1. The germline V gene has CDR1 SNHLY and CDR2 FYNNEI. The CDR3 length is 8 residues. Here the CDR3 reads CASSGQGF. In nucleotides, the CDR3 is TGTGCCAGCAGCGGACAGGGATTT.

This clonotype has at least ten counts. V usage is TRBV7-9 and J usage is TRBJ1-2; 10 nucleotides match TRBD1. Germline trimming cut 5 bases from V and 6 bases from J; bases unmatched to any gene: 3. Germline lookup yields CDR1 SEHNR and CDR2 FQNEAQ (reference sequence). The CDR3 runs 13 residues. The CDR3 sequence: CASSKDRGHGYTF. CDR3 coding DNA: TGTGCCAGCAGCAAAGACAGGGGGCATGGCTACACCTTC.

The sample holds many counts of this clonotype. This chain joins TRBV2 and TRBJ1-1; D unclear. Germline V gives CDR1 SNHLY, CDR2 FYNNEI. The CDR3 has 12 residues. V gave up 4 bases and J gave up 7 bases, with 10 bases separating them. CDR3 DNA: TGTGCCAGCAGTGGCGGGAGGGTTGAAGCTTTCTTT. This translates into CASSGGRVEAFF.

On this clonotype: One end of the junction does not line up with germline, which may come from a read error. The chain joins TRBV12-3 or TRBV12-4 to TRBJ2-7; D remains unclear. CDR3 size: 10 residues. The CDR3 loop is CASPGYEQHF. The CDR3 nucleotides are TGTGCCAGCCCCGGTTACGAGCAGCACTTC.

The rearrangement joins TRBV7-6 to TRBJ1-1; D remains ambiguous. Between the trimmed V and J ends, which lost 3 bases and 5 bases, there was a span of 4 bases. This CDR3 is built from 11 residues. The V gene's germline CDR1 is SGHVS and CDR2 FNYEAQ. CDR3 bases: TGTGCCAGCAGCTTCGTTACTGAAGCTTTCTTT. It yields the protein CASSFVTEAFF.